These 8 T cell receptor beta chains were sequenced from one sample in a study of shared clonotypes between healthy human individuals. The table came from immunoSEQ multiplex PCR; TCRdb's copy has only in-frame clones and leaves some out. The sample shows 740,000 or so clones, around 73% of them seen only once. Sequenced: memory CD4+ T cells sorted from blood. The sample's subset: CD45RA-negative fraction. These receptors were taken from a woman in her 30s in good health.

This chain links TRBV28 with TRBJ2-5, with a possible D match to TRBD2 (6 bases). The V gene lost 5 bases and the J gene lost 8 bases, with 15 bases spanning the gap. From germline, CDR1 is MDHEN and CDR2 SYDVKM. This CDR3 has 13 amino acids. CDR3 nucleotides: TGTGCCAGCAGTCCGGGATCCGGGGGAACCCAGTACTTC. Encoded protein: CASSPGSGGTQYF.

J is TRBJ2-2 and V is TRBV6-1, with D perhaps given as TRBD1 or TRBD2 (7 bases each). The length of the CDR3 is 14 residues. V was pared by 8 bases and J by 3 bases, with 13 bases between. Germline CDR1 MNHNS, CDR2 SASEGT. CDR3 protein: CASGRDSYTGELFF. The CDR3 DNA reads as TGTGCCAGCGGGAGGGACAGCTACACCGGGGAGCTGTTTTTT.

The chain is built from TRBV5-4 and TRBJ2-6; 9 bases are a match to TRBD1. This CDR3 spans 18 amino acids. Per the germline V gene, CDR1 is SGHNT and CDR2 is YYREEE (reference sequence). V lost 4 bases to trimming and J lost 1 base; unmatched junction nucleotides: 9. The CDR3, as DNA: TGTGCCAGCAGCCGACCGGGACAGGGAATTTCTGGGGCCAACGTCCTGACTTTC. This sequence encodes CASSRPGQGISGANVLTF.

This clone has a handful of counts. The V call is TRBV25-1, the J call TRBJ1-2; TRBD1 agrees at 7 bases. Looked up from germline, CDR1 is MGHDK and CDR2 is SYGVNS. The V segment lost 5 bases and the J segment 4 bases; nucleotides outside the gene matches: 7. The CDR3 is 14 amino acids. In DNA form, the CDR3 reads TGTGCCAGCAGTACGGGACAGCCTCCCTATGGCTACACCTTC. This gives the protein CASSTGQPPYGYTF.

J is TRBJ2-1 and V is TRBV19; D is unclear. The germline V gene encodes CDR1 LNHDA and CDR2 SQIVND (reference sequence). This CDR3 comprises 12 residues. Between the trimmed V and J ends, which lost 8 bases and 6 bases, there was a span of 11 bases. CDR3 coding DNA: TGTGCCAGTTCCCTTTATGGCAATGAGCAGTTCTTC. This codes for CASSLYGNEQFF.

The V call is TRBV30, the J call TRBJ1-1; TRBD1 agrees at 10 bases. The CDR3 contains 12 residues. Trimming cost V 5 bases and J 3 bases; bases outside gene matches: 0. Germline CDR1 is GTSNPN and CDR2 is SVGIG (reference sequence). The CDR3 region has the DNA TGTGCCTGGGGACAGGGGGACACTGAAGCTTTCTTT. Encoded protein: CAWGQGDTEAFF.

The V and J genes are TRBV2 and TRBJ2-7; D is possibly TRBD1 (6 bases). Germline CDR1 is SNHLY and CDR2 is FYNNEI. The CDR3 sequence is 13 residues long. The V and J ends lost 7 bases and 3 bases respectively, with 13 bases between them. The CDR3 spells CASTGTSYYEQYF. DNA for the CDR3: TGTGCCAGCACCGGGACATCTTACTACGAGCAGTACTTC.

This clone was counted ten times or more. Distinct nucleotide sequences in the sample also encode this CDR3. The V gene is TRBV30, the J gene TRBJ2-5, with 12 bases identical to TRBD2. The CDR3 runs 16 residues. After removal of 3 bases from V and 5 bases from J, the junction contained 10 bases not matched to a gene. Germline-derived CDR1 and CDR2 are GTSNPN and SVGIG (reference sequence). The CDR3 loop reads CAWSALAGGPRETQYF. In DNA, the CDR3 is TGTGCCTGGAGCGCGCTAGCGGGAGGGCCCCGGGAGACCCAGTACTTC.